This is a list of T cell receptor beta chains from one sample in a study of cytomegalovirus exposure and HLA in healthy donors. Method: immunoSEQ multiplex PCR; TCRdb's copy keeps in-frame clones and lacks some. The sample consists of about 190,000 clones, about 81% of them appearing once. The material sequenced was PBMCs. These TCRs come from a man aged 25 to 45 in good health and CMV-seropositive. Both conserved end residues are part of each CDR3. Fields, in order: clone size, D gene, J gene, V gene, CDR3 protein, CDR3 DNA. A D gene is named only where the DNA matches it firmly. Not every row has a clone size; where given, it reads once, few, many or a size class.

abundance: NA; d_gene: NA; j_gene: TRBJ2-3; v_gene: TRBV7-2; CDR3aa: CASSLPSTDTQYF; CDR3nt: TGTGCCAGCAGCTTACCGTCCACAGATACGCAGTATTTT
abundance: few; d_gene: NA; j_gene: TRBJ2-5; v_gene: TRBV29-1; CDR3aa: CSGAIGSLETQYF; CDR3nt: TGCAGCGGTGCCATAGGGAGTCTGGAGACCCAGTACTTC
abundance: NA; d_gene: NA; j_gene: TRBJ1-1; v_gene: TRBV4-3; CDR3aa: CASSQDRYSEAFF; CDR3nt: TGCGCCAGCAGCCAAGATCGGTATAGTGAAGCCTTCTTT
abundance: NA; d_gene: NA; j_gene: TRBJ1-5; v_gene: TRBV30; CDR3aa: CAWRGSGAGQPQHF; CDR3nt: TGTGCCTGGAGAGGGTCAGGGGCCGGGCAGCCCCAGCATTTT
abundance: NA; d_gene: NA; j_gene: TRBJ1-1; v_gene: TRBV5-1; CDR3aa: CASSFAENTEAFF; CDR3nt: TGCGCCAGCAGCTTCGCGGAGAACACTGAAGCTTTCTTT
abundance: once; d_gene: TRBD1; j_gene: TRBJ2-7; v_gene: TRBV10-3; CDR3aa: CAIRDGTGTYEQYF; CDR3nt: TGTGCCATCAGGGACGGGACAGGGACCTACGAGCAGTACTTC
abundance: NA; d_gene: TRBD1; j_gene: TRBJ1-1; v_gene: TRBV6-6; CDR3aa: CASSYSRTGSTEAFF; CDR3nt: TGTGCCAGCAGTTACTCTCGGACAGGGAGCACTGAAGCTTTCTTT
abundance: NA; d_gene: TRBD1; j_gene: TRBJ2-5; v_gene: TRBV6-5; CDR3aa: CASSQDRGLGETQYF; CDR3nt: TGTGCCAGCAGTCAGGACAGGGGGCTAGGTGAGACCCAGTACTTC
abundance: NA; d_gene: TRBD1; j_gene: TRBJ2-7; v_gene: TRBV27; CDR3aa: CASRRQGTGPYEQYF; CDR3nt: TGTGCCAGCAGACGACAAGGGACAGGGCCCTACGAGCAGTACTTC
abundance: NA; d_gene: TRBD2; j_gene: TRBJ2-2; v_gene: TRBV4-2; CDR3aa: CASSQGILAVLNTGELFF; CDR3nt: TGTGCCAGCAGCCAAGGTATACTAGCGGTGCTGAACACCGGGGAGCTGTTTTTT
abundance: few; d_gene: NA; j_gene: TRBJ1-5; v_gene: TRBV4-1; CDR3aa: CASSQNREAGLGNQPQHF; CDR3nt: TGCGCCAGCAGCCAAAATCGCGAGGCGGGTTTGGGCAATCAGCCCCAGCATTTT
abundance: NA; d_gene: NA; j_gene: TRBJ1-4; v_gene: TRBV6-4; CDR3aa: CASSEVGGFLNEKLFF; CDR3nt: TGTGCCAGCAGTGAAGTAGGGGGATTCTTAAATGAAAAACTGTTTTTT
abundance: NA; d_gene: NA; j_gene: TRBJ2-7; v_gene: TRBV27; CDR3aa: CASSLPGYEQYF; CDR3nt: TGTGCCAGCAGTTTACCCGGCTACGAGCAGTACTTC
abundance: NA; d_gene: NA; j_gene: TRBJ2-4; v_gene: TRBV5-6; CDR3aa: CASSLRGLAKNIQYF; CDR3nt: TGTGCCAGCAGCTTGCGCGGTCTAGCCAAAAACATTCAGTACTTC
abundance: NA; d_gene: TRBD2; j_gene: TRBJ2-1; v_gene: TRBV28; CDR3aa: CASSSPLAGGDNEQFF; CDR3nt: TGTGCCAGCAGTTCCCCACTAGCGGGTGGCGACAATGAGCAGTTCTTC